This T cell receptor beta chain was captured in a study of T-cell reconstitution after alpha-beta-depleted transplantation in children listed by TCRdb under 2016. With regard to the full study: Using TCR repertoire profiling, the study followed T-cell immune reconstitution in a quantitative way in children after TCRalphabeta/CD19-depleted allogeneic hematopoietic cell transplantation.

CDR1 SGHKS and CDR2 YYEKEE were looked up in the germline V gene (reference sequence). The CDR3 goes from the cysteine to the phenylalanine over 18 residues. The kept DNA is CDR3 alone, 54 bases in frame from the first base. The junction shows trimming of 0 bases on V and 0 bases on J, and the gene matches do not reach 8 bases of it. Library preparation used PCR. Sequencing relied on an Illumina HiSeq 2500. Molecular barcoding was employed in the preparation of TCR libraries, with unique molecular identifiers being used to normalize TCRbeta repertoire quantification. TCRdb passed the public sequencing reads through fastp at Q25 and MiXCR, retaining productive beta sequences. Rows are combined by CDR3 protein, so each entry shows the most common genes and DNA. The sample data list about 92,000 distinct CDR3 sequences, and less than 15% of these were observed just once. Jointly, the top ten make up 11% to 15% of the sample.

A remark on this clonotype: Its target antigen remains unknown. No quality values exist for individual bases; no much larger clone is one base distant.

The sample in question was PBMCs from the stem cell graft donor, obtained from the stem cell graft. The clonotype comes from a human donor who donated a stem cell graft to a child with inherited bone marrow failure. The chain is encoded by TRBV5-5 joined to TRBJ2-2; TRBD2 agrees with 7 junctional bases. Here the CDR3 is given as CASSLAAGVAANTGELFF. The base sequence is TGTGCCAGCAGCTTGGCCGCGGGGGTAGCGGCGAACACCGGGGAGCTGTTTTTT.